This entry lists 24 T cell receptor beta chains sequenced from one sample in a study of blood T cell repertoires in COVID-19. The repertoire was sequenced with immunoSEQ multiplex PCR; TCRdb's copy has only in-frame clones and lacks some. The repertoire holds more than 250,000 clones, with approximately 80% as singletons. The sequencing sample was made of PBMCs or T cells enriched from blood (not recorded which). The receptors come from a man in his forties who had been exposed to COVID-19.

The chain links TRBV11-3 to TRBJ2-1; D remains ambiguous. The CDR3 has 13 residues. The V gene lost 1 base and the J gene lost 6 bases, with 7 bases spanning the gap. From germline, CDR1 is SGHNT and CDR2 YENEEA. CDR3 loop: CASSLGAVNEQFF. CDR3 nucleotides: TGTGCCAGCAGCTTAGGGGCAGTCAATGAGCAGTTCTTC.

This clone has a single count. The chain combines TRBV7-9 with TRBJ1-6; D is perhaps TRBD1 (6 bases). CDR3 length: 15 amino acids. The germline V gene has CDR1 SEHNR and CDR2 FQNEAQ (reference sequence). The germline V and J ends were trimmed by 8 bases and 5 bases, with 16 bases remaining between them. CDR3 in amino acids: CASHNSGQDNSPLHF. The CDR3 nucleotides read TGTGCCAGCCACAACTCGGGACAAGATAATTCACCCCTCCACTTT.

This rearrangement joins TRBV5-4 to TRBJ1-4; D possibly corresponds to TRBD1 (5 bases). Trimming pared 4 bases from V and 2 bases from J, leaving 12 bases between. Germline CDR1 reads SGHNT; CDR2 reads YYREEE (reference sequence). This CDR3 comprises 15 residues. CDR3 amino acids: CASSRWGGTNEKLFF. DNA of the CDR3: TGTGCCAGCAGCCGATGGGGCGGTACTAATGAAAAACTGTTTTTT. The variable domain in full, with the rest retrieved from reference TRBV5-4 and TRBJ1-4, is ETGVTQSPTHLIKTRGQQVTLRCSSQSGHNTVSWYQQALGQGPQFIFQYYREEENGRGNFPPRFSGLQFPNYSSELNVNALELDDSALYLCASSRWGGTNEKLFFGSGTQLSVL.

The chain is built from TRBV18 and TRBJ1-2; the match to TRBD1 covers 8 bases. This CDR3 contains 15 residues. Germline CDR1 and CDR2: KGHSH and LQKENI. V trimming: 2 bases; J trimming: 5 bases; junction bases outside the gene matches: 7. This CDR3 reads CASSPRQGSPYGYTF. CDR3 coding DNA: TGTGCCAGCTCACCAAGACAGGGGAGTCCTTATGGCTACACCTTC. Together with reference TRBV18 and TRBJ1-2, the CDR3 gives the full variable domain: NAGVMQNPRHLVRRRGQEARLRCSPMKGHSHVYWYRQLPEEGLKFMVYLQKENIIDESGMPKERFSAEFPKEGPSILRIQQVVRGDSAAYFCASSPRQGSPYGYTFGSGTRLTVV.

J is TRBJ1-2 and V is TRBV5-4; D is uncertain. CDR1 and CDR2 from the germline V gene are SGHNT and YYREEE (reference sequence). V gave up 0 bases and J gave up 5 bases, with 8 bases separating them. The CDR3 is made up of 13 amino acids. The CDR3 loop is CASSLVRSYGYTF. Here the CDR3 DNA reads TGTGCCAGCAGCTTGGTCAGGTCTTATGGCTACACCTTC.

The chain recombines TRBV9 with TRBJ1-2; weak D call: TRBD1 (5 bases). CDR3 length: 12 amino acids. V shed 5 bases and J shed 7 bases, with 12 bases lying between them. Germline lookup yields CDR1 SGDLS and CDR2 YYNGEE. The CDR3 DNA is TGTGCCAGCAGTCGAACAGGAAGTGGCTACACCTTC. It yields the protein CASSRTGSGYTF.

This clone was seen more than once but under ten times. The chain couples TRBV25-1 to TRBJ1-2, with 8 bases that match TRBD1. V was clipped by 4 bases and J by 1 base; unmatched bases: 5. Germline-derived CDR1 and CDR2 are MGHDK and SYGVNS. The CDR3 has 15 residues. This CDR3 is CASSAGGAINYGYTF. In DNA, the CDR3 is TGTGCCAGCAGTGCAGGGGGCGCGATTAACTATGGCTACACCTTC.

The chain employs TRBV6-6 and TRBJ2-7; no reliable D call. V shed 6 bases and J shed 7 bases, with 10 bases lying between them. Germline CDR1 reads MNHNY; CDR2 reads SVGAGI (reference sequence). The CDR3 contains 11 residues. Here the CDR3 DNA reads TGTGCCAGCAGCACACAGATGGAGCAGTACTTC. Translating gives CASSTQMEQYF.

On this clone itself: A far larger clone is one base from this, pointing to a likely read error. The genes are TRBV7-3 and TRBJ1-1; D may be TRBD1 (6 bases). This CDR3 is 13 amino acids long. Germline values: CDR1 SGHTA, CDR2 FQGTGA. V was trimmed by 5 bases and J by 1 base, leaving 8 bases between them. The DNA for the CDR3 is TGTGCCAGCAGCAAACAGGGGAACACTGAAGCTTTCTTT. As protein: CASSKQGNTEAFF.

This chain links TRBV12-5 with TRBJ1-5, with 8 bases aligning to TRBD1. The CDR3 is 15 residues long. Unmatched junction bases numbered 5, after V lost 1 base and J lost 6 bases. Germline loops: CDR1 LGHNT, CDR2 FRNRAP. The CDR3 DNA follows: TGTGCTAGTGGTTTGGAGCAGGGGGCTACTCAGCCCCAGCATTTT. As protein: CASGLEQGATQPQHF.

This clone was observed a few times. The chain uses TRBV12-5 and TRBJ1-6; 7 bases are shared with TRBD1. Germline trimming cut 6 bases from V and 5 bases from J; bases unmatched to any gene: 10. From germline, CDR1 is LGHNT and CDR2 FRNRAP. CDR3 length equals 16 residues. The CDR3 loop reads CASGRERGTDNSPLHF. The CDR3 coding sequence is TGTGCTAGTGGACGAGAACGAGGGACAGATAATTCACCCCTCCACTTT.

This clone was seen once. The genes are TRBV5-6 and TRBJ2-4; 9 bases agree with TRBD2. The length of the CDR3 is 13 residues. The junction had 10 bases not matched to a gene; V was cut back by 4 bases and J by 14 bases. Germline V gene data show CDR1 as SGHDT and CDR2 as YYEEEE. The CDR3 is CASSEVRGGKEYF. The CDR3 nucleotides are TGTGCCAGCAGCGAGGTGCGGGGGGGCAAAGAGTACTTC.

For the CDR3, the DNA is TGTGCCAGCAGCGTACTTGGGACACCTGAGGGAAAACTGTTTTTT. It yields the protein CASSVLGTPEGKLFF. This chain links TRBV9 with TRBJ1-4, with D tentatively TRBD1 (6 bases). Germline V lookup: CDR1 SGDLS, CDR2 YYNGEE. The CDR3 has 15 amino acids. Trimming removed 1 base at V and 10 bases at J, with 17 bases between.

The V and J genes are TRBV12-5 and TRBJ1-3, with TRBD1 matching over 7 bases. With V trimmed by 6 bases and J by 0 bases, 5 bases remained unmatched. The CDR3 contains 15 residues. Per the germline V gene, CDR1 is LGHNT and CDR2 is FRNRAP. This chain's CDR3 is CASGMTGSSGNTIYF. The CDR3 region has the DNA TGTGCTAGTGGGATGACAGGGTCCTCTGGAAACACCATATATTTT.

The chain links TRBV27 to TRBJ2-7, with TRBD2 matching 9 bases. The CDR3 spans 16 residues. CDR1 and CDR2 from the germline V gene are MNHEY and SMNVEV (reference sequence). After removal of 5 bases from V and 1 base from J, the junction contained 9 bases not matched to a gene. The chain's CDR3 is CASSPLVLAGSYEQYF. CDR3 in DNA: TGTGCCAGCAGTCCCCTGGTGCTAGCGGGATCCTACGAGCAGTACTTC.

CDR3 in DNA: TGTGCCAGCTCACCTGGACAGACCACGTTCTATGGCTACACCTTC. It yields the protein CASSPGQTTFYGYTF. V usage is TRBV18 and J usage is TRBJ1-2; weak D call: TRBD1 (6 bases). The CDR3 length is 15 residues. Germline V gene lookup returns CDR1 KGHSH and CDR2 LQKENI. V was cut by 3 bases and J by 4 bases, with 15 bases left in between.

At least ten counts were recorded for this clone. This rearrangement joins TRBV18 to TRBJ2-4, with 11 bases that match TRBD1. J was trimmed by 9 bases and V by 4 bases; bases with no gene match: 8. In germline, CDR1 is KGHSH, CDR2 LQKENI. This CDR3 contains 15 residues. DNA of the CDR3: TGTGCCAGCTCACTATCGCCGGGACAGGGGGGCATTCAGTACTTC. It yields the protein CASSLSPGQGGIQYF.

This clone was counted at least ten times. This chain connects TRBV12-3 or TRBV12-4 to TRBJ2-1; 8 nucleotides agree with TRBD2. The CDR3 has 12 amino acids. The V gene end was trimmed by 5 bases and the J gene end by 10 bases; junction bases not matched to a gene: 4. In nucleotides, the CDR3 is TGTGCCAGCAGTGGACTAGCCGGGGAGCAGTTCTTC. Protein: CASSGLAGEQFF.

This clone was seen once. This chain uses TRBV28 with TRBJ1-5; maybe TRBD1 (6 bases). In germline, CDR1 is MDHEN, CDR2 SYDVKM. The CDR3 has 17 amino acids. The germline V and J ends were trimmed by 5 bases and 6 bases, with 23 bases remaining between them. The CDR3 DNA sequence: TGTGCCAGCAGTATAGGGGGGGACCCTAATTTTAGTCAGCCCCAGCATTTT. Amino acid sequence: CASSIGGDPNFSQPQHF.

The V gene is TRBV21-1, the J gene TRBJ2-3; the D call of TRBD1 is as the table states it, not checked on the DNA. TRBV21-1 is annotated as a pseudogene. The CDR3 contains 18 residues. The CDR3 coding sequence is TGTGCCAGCAGCAGGACCGAGATGGGGGACAGGGAGGCAGATACGCAGTATTTT. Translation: CASSRTEMGDREADTQYF.

In nucleotides, the CDR3 is TGTGCCAGCAGCTTAGGGGGGCCAGATACGCAGTATTTT. Translated, it gives CASSLGGPDTQYF. This chain links TRBV7-9 with TRBJ2-3; tentatively, D is TRBD1 (6 bases). This CDR3 comprises 13 residues. V was pared by 1 base and J by 4 bases, with 6 bases between. Germline CDR1 SEHNR, CDR2 FQNEAQ (reference sequence).

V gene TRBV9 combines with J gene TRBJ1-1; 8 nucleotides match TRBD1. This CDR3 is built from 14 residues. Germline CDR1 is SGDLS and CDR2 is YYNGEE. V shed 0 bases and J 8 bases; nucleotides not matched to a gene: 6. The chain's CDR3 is CASSVADRGAEAFF. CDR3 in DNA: TGTGCCAGCAGCGTAGCTGACAGGGGAGCCGAAGCTTTCTTT.

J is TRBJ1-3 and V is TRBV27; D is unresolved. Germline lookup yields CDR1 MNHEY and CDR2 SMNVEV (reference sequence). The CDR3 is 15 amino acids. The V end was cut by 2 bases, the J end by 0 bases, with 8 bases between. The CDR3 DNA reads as TGTGCCAGCAGTTTAGAGGCACACTCTGGAAACACCATATATTTT. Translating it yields CASSLEAHSGNTIYF.

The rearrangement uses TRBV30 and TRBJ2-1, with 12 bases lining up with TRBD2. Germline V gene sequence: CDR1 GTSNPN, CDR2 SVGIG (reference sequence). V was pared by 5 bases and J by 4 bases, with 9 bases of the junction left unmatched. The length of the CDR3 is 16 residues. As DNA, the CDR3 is TGTGCCTGGGTCGTAGCTAGCGGGAGGGAATACAATGAGCAGTTCTTC. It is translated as CAWVVASGREYNEQFF.